This T cell receptor (beta chain) was recovered during a study of beta chain features in type 1 diabetes. Study results and caveats: An over-representation of cells with high TCR expression could result from cDNA sequencing.

This CDR3 has 16 residues. The V gene's germline CDR1 is SGHTA and CDR2 FQGNSA. V was cut by 1 base and J by 0 bases, with 11 bases left in between. Averaging approximately 0.11 L, one heparinised blood draw was given by each donor. A CD45RO/CCR7/CD25/CD127/CD95/CD27 panel sorted naive, central memory, regulatory and stem cell-like memory CD4+ cells. Only a few counts were recorded for this clone. Its antigen is undetermined. Investigators reverse transcribed all isolated RNA, so they sequenced expressed TCRB transcripts. Generated by immunoSEQ multiplex PCR, the TCRdb table keeps only in-frame clones and is missing some. The sample contains approximately 110,000 clones, under 40% of which appear only once.

Sequencing used stem cell memory CD4+ T cells from blood. This TCR was sampled from a woman between 18 and 29 years old in good health. The rearrangement joins TRBV7-2 to TRBJ2-3, with unresolved D. The CDR3 nucleotides are TGTGCCAGCAGCTTAGTAGCTGATACTAGCACAGATACGCAGTATTTT. This gives the protein CASSLVADTSTDTQYF.